This paragraph reports one TCR beta chain. Its antigen is undetermined. Cord blood came from elective full-term cesareans at about 35-42 weeks without labor or membrane rupture. This entry belongs to a study of naive CD8 T cells in extremely preterm neonates. Whole-study results and caveats: Relative to older groups, preterm infants had shorter, less trimmed CDR3s with fewer N additions. Compared with all age groups, preterm neonates showed less repertoire richness.

Produced via immunoSEQ multiplex PCR; TCRdb's table is partial and in-frame only. Of some 6,100 clones in the sample, 95% to 99% are singletons; the top ten hold more than 0.4%. CDR1 and CDR2 from the germline V gene are MNHEY and SMNVEV (reference sequence). J gave up 4 bases and V 3 bases, and 3 bases lay outside the gene matches. The CDR3 totals 14 residues. Sequencing input: naive CD8+ T cells from cord blood. This chain uses TRBV27 with TRBJ2-1; 7 bases map to TRBD1. The receptor comes from a newborn in good health. The CDR3 nucleotides read TGTGCCAGCAGTTTCCAGGGGGTTTACAATGAGCAGTTCTTC. This sequence encodes CASSFQGVYNEQFF.